The T cell receptor (beta chain) described here comes from a study of siplizumab effects on memory and regulatory T cells. Whole-study results and caveats: Mappable CD4+ clones that were alloreactive averaged roughly 66% Treg-derived with siplizumab versus 25% to 30% in controls. The diversity of naive T cells seemed greater than that of memory cells, and their alloresponse contribution seemed major. Significant reduction of alloreactive sequences traceable to unstimulated CD4+ memory cells was observed with siplizumab.

Germline V gene lookup returns CDR1 SGDLS and CDR2 YYNGEE. The ends were cut back, 2 bases at V and 1 base at J, with 15 bases in the middle. CDR3 length: 16 amino acids. Each sample contributed 96,000 or so TCR templates to the assay. Assay: immunoSEQ multiplex PCR; the TCRdb copy retains only in-frame clones and omits some. The repertoire consists of roughly 100,000 clones, with over 90% occurring once and the leading ten covering 9.5% to 15%. This clone was detected only a few times. Its matching antigen is unknown. This TCR was sampled from a human donor in good health. The chain uses TRBV9 and TRBJ2-5; D is perhaps TRBD2 (6 bases). Sequenced input: non-Treg CD4+ T cells sorted from blood. The CDR3 nucleotides read TGTGCCAGCAGCGTCTCAGGCGGGAATCGCCAAGAGACCCAGTACTTC. As protein: CASSVSGGNRQETQYF.